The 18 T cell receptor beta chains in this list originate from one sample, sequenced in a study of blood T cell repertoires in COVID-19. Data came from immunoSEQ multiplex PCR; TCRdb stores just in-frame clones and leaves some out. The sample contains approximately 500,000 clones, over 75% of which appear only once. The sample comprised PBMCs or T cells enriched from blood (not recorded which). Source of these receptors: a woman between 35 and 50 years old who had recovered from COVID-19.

CDR3 sequence (DNA): TGTGCCAGCAGTGAAACCCGTGGGCCCCAAGAGACCCAGTACTTC. It specifies CASSETRGPQETQYF. The genes are TRBV2 and TRBJ2-5; no reliable D call. The CDR3 loop spans 15 amino acids. Germline V gene data show CDR1 as SNHLY and CDR2 as FYNNEI. V was trimmed by 2 bases and J by 1 base, leaving 11 bases between them.

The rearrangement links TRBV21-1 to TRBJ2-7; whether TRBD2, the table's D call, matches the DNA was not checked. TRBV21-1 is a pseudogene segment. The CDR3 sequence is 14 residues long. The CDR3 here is CASSKEFIGGEQYF. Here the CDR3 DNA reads TGTGCCAGCAGCAAAGAATTTATCGGGGGCGAGCAGTACTTC.

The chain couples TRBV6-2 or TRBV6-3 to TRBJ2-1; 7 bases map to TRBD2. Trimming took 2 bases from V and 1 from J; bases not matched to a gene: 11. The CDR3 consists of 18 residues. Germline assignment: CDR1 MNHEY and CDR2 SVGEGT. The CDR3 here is CASSYPATGGGSYNEQFF. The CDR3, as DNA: TGTGCCAGCAGTTACCCTGCTACGGGCGGGGGTTCCTACAATGAGCAGTTCTTC.

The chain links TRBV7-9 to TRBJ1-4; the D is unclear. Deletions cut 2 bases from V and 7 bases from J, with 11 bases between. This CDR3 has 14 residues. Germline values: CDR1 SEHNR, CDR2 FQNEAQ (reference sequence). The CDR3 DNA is TGTGCCAGCAGCTTACCTGGTATCGGTGAAAAACTGTTTTTT. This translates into CASSLPGIGEKLFF.

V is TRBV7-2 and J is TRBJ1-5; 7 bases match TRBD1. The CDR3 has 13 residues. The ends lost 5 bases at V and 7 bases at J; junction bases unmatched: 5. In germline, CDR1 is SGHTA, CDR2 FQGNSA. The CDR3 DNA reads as TGTGCCAGCAGCGAACCAGGGGGGCAGCCCCAGCATTTT. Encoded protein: CASSEPGGQPQHF.

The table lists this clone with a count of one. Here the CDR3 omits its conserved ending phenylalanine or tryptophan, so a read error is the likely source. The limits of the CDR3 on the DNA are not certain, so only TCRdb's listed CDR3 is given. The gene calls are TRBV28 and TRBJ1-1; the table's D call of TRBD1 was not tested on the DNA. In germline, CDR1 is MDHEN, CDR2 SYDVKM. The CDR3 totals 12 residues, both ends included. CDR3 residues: CASSHATGVDLS.

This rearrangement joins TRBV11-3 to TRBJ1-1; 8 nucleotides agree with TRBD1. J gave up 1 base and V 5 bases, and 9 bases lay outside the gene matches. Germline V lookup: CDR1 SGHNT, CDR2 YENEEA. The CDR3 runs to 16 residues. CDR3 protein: CASSRDTGTGNTEAFF. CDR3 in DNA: TGTGCCAGCAGCCGAGACACCGGGACAGGGAACACTGAAGCTTTCTTT.

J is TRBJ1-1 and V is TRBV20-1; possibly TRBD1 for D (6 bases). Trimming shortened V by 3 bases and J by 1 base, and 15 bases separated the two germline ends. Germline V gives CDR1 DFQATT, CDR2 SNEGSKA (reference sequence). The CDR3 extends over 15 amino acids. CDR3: CSASRSGHGNTEAFF. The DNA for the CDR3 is TGCAGTGCTAGTAGGTCGGGACACGGGAACACTGAAGCTTTCTTT.

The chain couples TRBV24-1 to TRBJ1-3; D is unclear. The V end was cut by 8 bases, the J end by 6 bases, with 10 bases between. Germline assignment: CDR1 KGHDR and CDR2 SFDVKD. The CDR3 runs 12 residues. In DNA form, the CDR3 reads TGTGCCACCACCAGGACTCCAAACACCATATATTTT. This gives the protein CATTRTPNTIYF.

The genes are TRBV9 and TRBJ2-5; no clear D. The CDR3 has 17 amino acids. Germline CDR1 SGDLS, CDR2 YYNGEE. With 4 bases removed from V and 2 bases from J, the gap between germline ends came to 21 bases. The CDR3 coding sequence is TGTGCCAGCAGCTCTATGACATCCAGTGCCCGTCAAGAGACCCAGTACTTC. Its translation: CASSSMTSSARQETQYF.

DNA of the CDR3: TGTGCCAGCAGGGAGTCGATAGGTGCGGGTAATGAAAAACTGTTTTTT. Its translation is CASRESIGAGNEKLFF. V is TRBV2 and J is TRBJ1-4; D ambiguous. Looked up from germline, CDR1 is SNHLY and CDR2 is FYNNEI. The CDR3 has 16 residues. With 6 bases removed from V and 4 bases from J, the gap between germline ends came to 18 bases.

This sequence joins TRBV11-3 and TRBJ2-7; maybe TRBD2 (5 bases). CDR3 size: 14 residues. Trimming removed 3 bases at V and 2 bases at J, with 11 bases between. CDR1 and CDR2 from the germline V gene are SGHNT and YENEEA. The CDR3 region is CASSLEVRAYEQYF. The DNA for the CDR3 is TGTGCCAGCAGCTTGGAAGTGAGGGCCTACGAGCAGTACTTC.

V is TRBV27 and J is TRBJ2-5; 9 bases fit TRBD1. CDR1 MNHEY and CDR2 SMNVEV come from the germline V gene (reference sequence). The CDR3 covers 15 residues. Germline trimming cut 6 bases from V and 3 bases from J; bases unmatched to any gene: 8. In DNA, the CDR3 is TGTGCCAGCAGAACCGGTAGGGACAGGGAAGAGACCCAGTACTTC. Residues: CASRTGRDREETQYF.

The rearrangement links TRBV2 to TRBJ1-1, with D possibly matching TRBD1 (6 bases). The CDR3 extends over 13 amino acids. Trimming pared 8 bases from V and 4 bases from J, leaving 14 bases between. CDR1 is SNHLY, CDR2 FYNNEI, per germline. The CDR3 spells CASRTRGGTEAFF. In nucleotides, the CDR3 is TGTGCCAGCCGGACTAGGGGGGGCACTGAAGCTTTCTTT.

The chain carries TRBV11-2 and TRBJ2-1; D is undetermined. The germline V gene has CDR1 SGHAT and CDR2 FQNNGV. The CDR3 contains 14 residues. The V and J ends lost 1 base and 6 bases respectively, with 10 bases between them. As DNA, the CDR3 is TGTGCCAGCAGCTTAGTCGGCCGGAGCAATGAGCAGTTCTTC. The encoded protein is CASSLVGRSNEQFF.

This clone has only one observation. The CDR3 bases are TGTGCCAGCAGTGGAGGTAGCGGGACTAGCACAGATACGCAGTATTTT. It codes for CASSGGSGTSTDTQYF. This chain connects TRBV2 to TRBJ2-3; 8 nucleotides agree with TRBD2. V shed 4 bases, J shed 0 bases, and the junction held 6 bases outside the gene matches. Germline loops: CDR1 SNHLY, CDR2 FYNNEI. This CDR3 has 16 amino acids.

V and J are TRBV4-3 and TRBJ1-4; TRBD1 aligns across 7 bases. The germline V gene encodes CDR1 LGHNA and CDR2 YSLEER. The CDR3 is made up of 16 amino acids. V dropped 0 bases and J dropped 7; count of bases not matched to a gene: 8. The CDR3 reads CASSQDGRGGGEKLFF. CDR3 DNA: TGCGCCAGCAGCCAAGACGGACGAGGGGGCGGTGAAAAACTGTTTTTT.

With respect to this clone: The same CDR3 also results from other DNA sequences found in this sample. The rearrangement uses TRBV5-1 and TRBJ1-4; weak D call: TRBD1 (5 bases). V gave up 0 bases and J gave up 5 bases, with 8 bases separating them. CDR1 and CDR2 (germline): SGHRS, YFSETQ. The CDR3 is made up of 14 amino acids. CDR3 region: CASSLGRGNEKLFF. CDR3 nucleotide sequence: TGCGCCAGCAGCTTGGGGAGGGGAAATGAAAAACTGTTTTTT.